Included here is one T cell receptor beta chain sequence, with context. This CDR3 spans 16 amino acids. The germline V gene has CDR1 SEHNR and CDR2 FQNEAQ (reference sequence). V gave up 5 bases and J gave up 3 bases, with 16 bases separating them. This sample stems from a study of T cell responses to AZD1222 COVID-19 vaccine. Sequencing was performed with immunoSEQ multiplex PCR; in TCRdb, only in-frame clones are kept and a portion is missing. The sample lists tens of thousands of clones, roughly 84% occurring once. The input for sequencing was peripheral blood, taken on day 0 of AZD1222 vaccination. This TCR was recovered from an adult in good health. The rearrangement links TRBV7-9 to TRBJ1-4; possibly TRBD1 for D (5 bases). The CDR3 nucleotides are TGTGCCAGCAGCGCCGGGGACGGCTCAGCTAATGAAAAACTGTTTTTT. Translated: CASSAGDGSANEKLFF.